The entry below describes one TCR beta chain. The ends were cut back, 5 bases at V and 3 bases at J, with 16 bases in the middle. CDR3 length: 15 residues. The second PCR ran roughly 6 to 11 cycles with a sample-barcoded 5' primer and J-beta primers. One entry per CDR3 protein, called by TCRdb with MiXCR from the 5' RACE reads. This repertoire shows some 920,000 distinct CDR3 sequences, roughly half found once; its top ten account for 20% to 25%. The data belong to a study of blood T cells in healthy people across ages. This rearrangement joins TRBV12-3 or TRBV12-4 to TRBJ2-5; possible D gene TRBD2, 6 bases. This clonotype was obtained from a woman aged 60 to 75 in good health. The sequencing sample was made of blood. The CDR3 DNA reads TGTGCCAGCAGTCCCCTGTTAGGAGGGAAAGAGACCCAGTACTTC. Protein product: CASSPLLGGKETQYF.